This TCR beta chain was retrieved from a study of metastatic and nonmetastatic thyroid tumors. Thyroid surgery was preceded by no treatment in any patient. Via MiXCR, TCRdb re-called the PCR reads. The sample lists about 21,000 clones; roughly 24% were seen once. The V and J ends lost 0 bases and 8 bases respectively, with 14 bases between them. The CDR3 has 15 amino acids. CDR1 SGHDN and CDR2 FVKESK come from the germline V gene. This clone was counted at least ten times. V gene TRBV14 combines with J gene TRBJ2-1; D may be TRBD1 or TRBD2 (6 bases each). The sequenced sample consisted of blood. The receptor comes from a female donor with papillary thyroid cancer or a benign thyroid nodule (not recorded which). Some clones in this sample may be carry-over from other donors' samples. This CDR3 reads CASSQDKGGSDEQFF. The CDR3 nucleotides read TGTGCCAGCAGCCAAGATAAGGGGGGCAGCGATGAGCAGTTCTTC.